This TCR beta chain was retrieved from a study of CD8+ T cells in alopecia areata. Across the study: The drug, oral tofacitinib, was given to treated patients at 5 to 10 mg twice daily.

Alopecia areata patients provided lesional scalp punch biopsies and peripheral blood, both collected for the study. Reverse transcribed after extraction, RNA yielded cDNA as the sequencing template. Profiling relied on immunoSEQ multiplex PCR, and the TCRdb table lists in-frame clones only, not all of them. The sample lists a few hundred thousand clones, 67% occurring once. Germline CDR1 reads SGHTA; CDR2 reads FQGNSA. The V and J ends lost 4 bases and 5 bases, in that order; junction bases with no gene match: 15. CDR3 size: 19 residues. This clonotype was sampled from a human donor with alopecia areata. Material: CD4+ T cells sorted from blood, obtained at week 0. V usage is TRBV7-2 and J usage is TRBJ2-6; 9 positions agree with TRBD1. The CDR3 bases are TGTGCCAGCAGCTACAGCGCGGGACAGGGTGGCGCTTGGGCCAACGTCCTGACTTTC. It yields the protein CASSYSAGQGGAWANVLTF.